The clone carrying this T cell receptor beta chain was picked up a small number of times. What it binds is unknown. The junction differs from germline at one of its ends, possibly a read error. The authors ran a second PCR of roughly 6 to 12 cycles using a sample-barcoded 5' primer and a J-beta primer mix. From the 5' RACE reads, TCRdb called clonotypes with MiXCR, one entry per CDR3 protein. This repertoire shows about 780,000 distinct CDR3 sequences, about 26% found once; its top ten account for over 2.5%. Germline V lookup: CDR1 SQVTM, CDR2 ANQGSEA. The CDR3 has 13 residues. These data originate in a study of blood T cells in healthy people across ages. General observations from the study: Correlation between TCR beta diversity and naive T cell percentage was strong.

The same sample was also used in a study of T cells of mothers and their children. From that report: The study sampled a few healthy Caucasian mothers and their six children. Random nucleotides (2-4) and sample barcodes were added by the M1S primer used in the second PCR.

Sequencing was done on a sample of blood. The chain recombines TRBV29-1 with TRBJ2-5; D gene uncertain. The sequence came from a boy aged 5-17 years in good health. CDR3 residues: CSVGPVQVETQCF. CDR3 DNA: TGCAGCGTTGGCCCCGTGCAGGTGGAGACCCAGTGCTTC.